What follows are 23 T cell receptor beta chains derived from one specimen sequenced in a study of T-cell reconstitution after alpha-beta-depleted transplantation in children. Unique molecular identifiers tagged the TCRbeta library. From the PCR reads, TCRdb called clonotypes with MiXCR, one entry per CDR3 protein. The data show under 450,000 distinct CDR3 sequences, with 15% to 20% seen just once and 25% to 30% held by the top ten. The sample in question was PBMCs, mostly from graft donor cells, obtained 360 days after TCRalphabeta/CD19-depleted stem cell transplant. The receptors were gathered from a boy under three years old who had a stem cell transplant for Wiskott-Aldrich syndrome, so the T cells may come from the graft donor.

The table lists this clonotype with many counts. The chain carries TRBV20-1 and TRBJ2-2; D is possibly TRBD2 (6 bases). The ends were cut back, 2 bases at V and 5 bases at J, with 6 bases in the middle. There are 12 residues in the CDR3. Germline CDR1 and CDR2: DFQATT and SNEGSKA (reference sequence). CDR3: CSARRGTGELFF. Written as DNA, the CDR3 is TGCAGTGCTAGACGGGGGACCGGGGAGCTGTTTTTT.

V and J are TRBV20-1 and TRBJ1-1; 9 positions match TRBD1. The length of the CDR3 is 13 residues. CDR1 and CDR2 from the germline V gene are DFQATT and SNEGSKA (reference sequence). J gave up 7 bases and V 1 base, and 4 bases lay outside the gene matches. The CDR3 DNA reads TGCAGTGCTAGAGGACAGGGGGTTGGTGAAGCTTTCTTT. This translates into CSARGQGVGEAFF.

This clonotype was seen a handful of times. Here the CDR3 reads CSASPGLADYYEQYF. The CDR3 bases are TGCAGTGCTAGTCCGGGACTAGCGGACTACTACGAGCAGTACTTC. The chain carries TRBV20-1 and TRBJ2-7; TRBD2 matches 11 bases. V lost 3 bases and J lost 3; bases outside the gene matches: 7. From germline, CDR1 is DFQATT and CDR2 SNEGSKA (reference sequence). This CDR3 has 15 amino acids.

This chain links TRBV18 with TRBJ1-6; 7 nucleotides line up with TRBD1. The V gene end was trimmed by 3 bases and the J gene end by 0 bases; junction bases not matched to a gene: 11. The CDR3 consists of 19 residues. Germline values: CDR1 KGHSH, CDR2 LQKENI. CDR3 in amino acids: CASSPTRGQLSSYNSPLHF. The DNA of the CDR3 is TGTGCCAGCTCACCTACGAGGGGACAGTTGAGCTCCTATAATTCACCCCTCCACTTT.

The rearrangement links TRBV5-1 to TRBJ2-7; 9 nucleotides line up with TRBD1. With 0 bases clipped from V and 3 bases from J, the junction kept 4 bases outside the gene matches. This CDR3 spans 15 amino acids. CDR1 SGHRS and CDR2 YFSETQ come from the germline V gene. CDR3 coding DNA: TGCGCCAGCAGCTTGGCCATGGACAGGGGCTACGAGCAGTACTTC. Residues: CASSLAMDRGYEQYF.

This clonotype was detected ten times or more. The V gene is TRBV21-1, the J gene TRBJ1-5; the table's D call, TRBD1, was not checked against the DNA. TRBV21-1 is a listed pseudogene. CDR3 size: 19 residues. The CDR3 region has the DNA TGTGCCAGCAGCAAAGCGGAAAGGGGGCTGGGAGATCGCAATCAGCCCCAGCATTTT. It translates to CASSKAERGLGDRNQPQHF.

This clonotype was seen repeatedly, ten times or more. The rearrangement uses TRBV5-1 and TRBJ2-7; the match to TRBD2 covers 10 bases. This CDR3 contains 15 residues. J was trimmed by 4 bases and V by 4 bases; bases with no gene match: 8. Germline V CDR1 and CDR2: SGHRS, YFSETQ. DNA of the CDR3: TGCGCCAGCAGCCATACTAGCGGGACTTCTTACGAGCAGTACTTC. Protein product: CASSHTSGTSYEQYF.

In this sample, this clonotype turned up a few times. The chain uses TRBV7-6 and TRBJ1-6; no clear D gene. V gave up 3 bases and J gave up 1 base, with 7 bases separating them. From germline, CDR1 is SGHVS and CDR2 FNYEAQ. This CDR3 region has 15 residues. The CDR3 nucleotides read TGTGCCAGCAGCTTTAAGCCTTCCTATAATTCACCCCTCCACTTT. Its protein is CASSFKPSYNSPLHF.

The gene calls are TRBV24-1 and TRBJ2-1; TRBD2 matches at 9 bases. This CDR3 region has 19 residues. Germline V lookup: CDR1 KGHDR, CDR2 SFDVKD. V shed 5 bases, J shed 4 bases, and the junction held 17 bases outside the gene matches. The CDR3 loop reads CATSGLRGSGSSKYNEQFF. The CDR3 region has the DNA TGTGCCACCAGTGGCCTGAGAGGTAGCGGGAGCTCCAAGTACAATGAGCAGTTCTTC.

V is TRBV24-1 and J is TRBJ2-7, with no clear D. The V and J ends lost 7 bases and 2 bases respectively, with 11 bases between them. The CDR3 consists of 13 residues. CDR1 and CDR2 from the germline V gene are KGHDR and SFDVKD. Here the CDR3 reads CATSSGSTYEQYF. CDR3 DNA: TGTGCCACCAGCTCCGGTTCAACCTACGAGCAGTACTTC.

This clonotype was observed a handful of times. V is TRBV12-3 or TRBV12-4 and J is TRBJ2-1; D is tentatively TRBD1 or TRBD2 (6 bases each). Trimming took 3 bases from V and 4 from J, leaving 16 bases between them. CDR3 length: 16 residues. DNA of the CDR3: TGTGCCAGCAGTTTTATAGAGAGGAGGGGGTACAATGAGCAGTTCTTC. Its protein product is CASSFIERRGYNEQFF.

This chain joins TRBV14 and TRBJ2-7, with D unresolved. This CDR3 is built from 14 residues. The V end was cut by 3 bases, the J end by 2 bases, with 11 bases between. Germline V gene sequence: CDR1 SGHDN, CDR2 FVKESK. CDR3 sequence (DNA): TGTGCCAGCAGCCACGAGACTTGGCCCTACGAGCAGTACTTC. Protein sequence: CASSHETWPYEQYF. The variable domain in full, with the rest retrieved from reference TRBV14 and TRBJ2-7, is EAGVTQFPSHSVIEKGQTVTLRCDPISGHDNLYWYRRVMGKEIKFLLHFVKESKQDESGMPNNRFLAERTGGTYSTLKVQPAELEDSGVYFCASSHETWPYEQYFGPGTRLTVT.

This clonotype showed up just a few times. This chain uses TRBV12-3 or TRBV12-4 with TRBJ1-5; D may be TRBD1 (6 bases). The CDR3 runs to 16 residues. V dropped 5 bases and J dropped 7 bases, with 21 bases sitting between them. CDR3 sequence (DNA): TGTGCCAGCAGTCTGGGACGCCCGGGACACGGCCAGCCCCAGCATTTT. Translation gives CASSLGRPGHGQPQHF.

This clonotype was seen a few times. V gene TRBV29-1 combines with J gene TRBJ2-7; D is possibly TRBD2 (5 bases). V was cut by 4 bases and J by 5 bases, with 12 bases left in between. In germline, CDR1 is SQVTM, CDR2 ANQGSEA. The CDR3 consists of 12 residues. CDR3: CSVGRGANEQYF. In DNA, the CDR3 is TGCAGCGTTGGTCGGGGAGCTAACGAGCAGTACTTC.

This clonotype was seen a handful of times. V and J are TRBV29-1 and TRBJ2-1, with TRBD2 identical over 10 bases. V lost 6 bases and J lost 7; bases outside the gene matches: 6. The CDR3 spans 13 residues. Looked up from germline, CDR1 is SQVTM and CDR2 is ANQGSEA. CDR3 sequence (DNA): TGCAGCGTGCCTAGCGGGAGTGGGAATGAGCAGTTCTTC. Protein: CSVPSGSGNEQFF.

This clonotype was observed a few times. The chain carries TRBV6-5 and TRBJ2-2; D is ambiguous. V was pared by 2 bases and J by 1 base, with 8 bases between. CDR3 length: 15 residues. The germline gives CDR1 MNHEY, CDR2 SVGAGI. This CDR3 is CASSYVGLNTGELFF. The DNA for the CDR3 is TGTGCCAGCAGTTACGTGGGCCTGAACACCGGGGAGCTGTTTTTT.

This chain uses TRBV2 with TRBJ2-3; D is possibly TRBD1 (6 bases). The CDR3 runs to 13 residues. Germline V lookup: CDR1 SNHLY, CDR2 FYNNEI. V lost 10 bases to trimming and J lost 0 bases, with 11 bases between them. The CDR3 is CATGEGSTDTQYF. In DNA form, the CDR3 reads TGTGCCACAGGGGAAGGGAGCACAGATACGCAGTATTTT.

The V gene is TRBV2, the J gene TRBJ2-7, with D perhaps matching TRBD1 (5 bases). Germline V gene sequence: CDR1 SNHLY, CDR2 FYNNEI. V was clipped by 7 bases and J by 2 bases, with 9 bases between them. The CDR3 extends over 12 amino acids. This CDR3 reads CASTHRTYEQYF. In nucleotides, the CDR3 is TGTGCCAGCACCCACAGGACCTACGAGCAGTACTTC.

This clonotype showed up just a few times. The chain joins TRBV6-5 to TRBJ2-2; D not certain. V was clipped by 7 bases and J by 7 bases, with 7 bases between them. CDR3 length: 11 amino acids. Germline-derived CDR1 and CDR2 are MNHEY and SVGAGI. The CDR3 DNA follows: TGTGCCAGCATGGGGTACGGGGAGCTGTTTTTT. Its protein is CASMGYGELFF.

This clonotype was observed a few times. The V gene is TRBV10-3, the J gene TRBJ2-3; 8 positions agree with TRBD1. There are 15 residues in the CDR3. With V trimmed by 7 bases and J by 0 bases, 6 bases remained unmatched. Germline V gives CDR1 ENHRY, CDR2 SYGVKD. Here the CDR3 DNA reads TGTGCCATCAACAGGGGGTCTTCTAGCACAGATACGCAGTATTTT. Residues: CAINRGSSSTDTQYF.

This clonotype turned up a few times. The chain joins TRBV29-1 to TRBJ2-1; a weak D match, TRBD2 (5 bases). The germline V and J ends were trimmed by 7 bases and 0 bases, with 10 bases remaining between them. Germline loops: CDR1 SQVTM, CDR2 ANQGSEA. The CDR3 is made up of 13 amino acids. DNA of the CDR3: TGCAGCGCACAAAGCGGCTCCTACAATGAGCAGTTCTTC. The encoded protein is CSAQSGSYNEQFF.

V usage is TRBV13 and J usage is TRBJ1-6; D remains ambiguous. Germline-derived CDR1 and CDR2 are PRHDT and FYEKMQ (reference sequence). CDR3 size: 12 residues. Trimming stripped 5 bases from V and 8 bases from J, with 7 bases between. The CDR3 spells CASSRYDSPLHF. CDR3 sequence (DNA): TGTGCCAGCAGCCGATACGATTCACCCCTCCACTTT.

The chain joins TRBV3-1 to TRBJ2-7, with a possible D match to TRBD2 (6 bases). V was pared by 1 base and J by 3 bases, with 13 bases between. The CDR3 is made up of 15 amino acids. Germline assignment: CDR1 LGHDT and CDR2 YNNKEL (reference sequence). DNA for the CDR3: TGTGCCAGCAGCCAAGGGGGACTCCGGATCTACGAGCAGTACTTC. Amino acids: CASSQGGLRIYEQYF.